The rows below give T cell receptor beta chains drawn from one sample of a study of blood T cell repertoires in COVID-19. Generated by immunoSEQ multiplex PCR, the TCRdb table keeps only in-frame clones and is missing some. The sample includes 200,000 or so clones, 80% to 90% of them seen just once. The sample comprised peripheral blood. These receptors all stem from a man in his 70s with active or convalescent COVID-19. The CDR3 runs from the conserved cysteine through the conserved F or W. The order of the fields is CDR3 length, V gene, J gene, clone size, D gene, CDR3 DNA, CDR3 protein. The D gene is left open where the match is weak. Clone size, where shown, is once, few, many, or a class for clones that have expanded.

15	TRBV9	TRBJ1-2	few	-	TGTGCCAGCAGCGTAGCAGCAGGGTTCAACTATGGCTACACCTTC	CASSVAAGFNYGYTF
16	TRBV10-3	TRBJ2-2	-	TRBD2	TGTGCCATCAGACCTAGCGGGATTACGAACACCGGGGAGCTGTTTTTT	CAIRPSGITNTGELFF
15	TRBV19	TRBJ1-5	-	TRBD1	TGTGCCAGTAGTTTATCACCTCAGGGGGCTCAGCCCCAGCATTTT	CASSLSPQGAQPQHF
16	TRBV28	TRBJ1-4	-	-	TGTGCCAGCAGTCCCCGGGGGGGGGATCTGAATGAAAAACTGTTTTTT	CASSPRGGDLNEKLFF
17	TRBV4-3	TRBJ1-3	-	TRBD1	TGCGCCAGCAGCCAAGAACCACAGGGGGTCTCTGGAAACACCATATATTTT	CASSQEPQGVSGNTIYF
19	TRBV19	TRBJ1-5	-	-	TGTGCCAGTAGTACTACCCTCCCCAGTCCGGGTCCAGGGTCTCAGCCCCAGCATTTT	CASSTTLPSPGPGSQPQHF
17	TRBV4-3	TRBJ2-7	-	TRBD2	TGCGCCAGCAGCCAAGCGTCCGCTAGCGGCATTAACTACGAGCAGTACTTC	CASSQASASGINYEQYF
17	TRBV6-2/TRBV6-3	TRBJ2-7	-	TRBD1	TGTGCCAGCAGTTACTCGATATTCAGGACAGGGCCCTACGAGCAGTACTTC	CASSYSIFRTGPYEQYF
15	TRBV11-2	TRBJ2-2	-	-	TGTGCCAGCAGCAAATACCAGGGAAACACCGGGGAGCTGTTTTTT	CASSKYQGNTGELFF
13	TRBV30	TRBJ1-2	-	-	TGTGCCTGGAAACCGGCAGGGAACTATGGCTACACCTTC	CAWKPAGNYGYTF
12	TRBV6-6	TRBJ2-7	-	-	TGTGCCAGCTGGGACAATACCTACGAGCAGTACTTC	CASWDNTYEQYF
15	TRBV6-6	TRBJ2-5	many	TRBD2	TGTGCCAGCAGTCACCAAGCGGGGCCCCTAGAGACCCAGTACTTC	CASSHQAGPLETQYF
13	TRBV18	TRBJ1-5	-	-	TGTGCCAGCTCACCAGGCTCCAATCAGCCCCAGCATTTT	CASSPGSNQPQHF
15	TRBV10-1	TRBJ2-1	few	-	TGCGCCAGCAGTGAGTCTCGGGGCTCCTACAATGAGCAGTTCTTC	CASSESRGSYNEQFF
13	TRBV7-2	TRBJ2-7	-	TRBD1	TGTGCCAGCAGCCGTGGACAGGCCTACGAGCAGTACTTC	CASSRGQAYEQYF
16	TRBV5-5	TRBJ2-1	once	-	TGTGCCAGCAGCTTGGCGGGAGAGGGGCGAGTAAATGAGCAGTTCTTC	CASSLAGEGRVNEQFF
16	TRBV5-1	TRBJ2-7	-	-	TGCGCCAGCAGCCTGGGGCCTGGAGGGAGGCTCTACGAGCAGTACTTC	CASSLGPGGRLYEQYF
16	TRBV28	TRBJ1-5	-	-	TGTGCCAGCACCCTGACGGGGGGACAAAGCAATCAGCCCCAGCATTTT	CASTLTGGQSNQPQHF
14	TRBV7-2	TRBJ1-1	-	-	TGTGCCAGCAGCTTCAGGGTTGGGGACACTGAAGCTTTCTTT	CASSFRVGDTEAFF
13	TRBV6-4	TRBJ1-4	-	-	TGTGCCAGCAGTGCGACCCGGGGGGAAAAACTGTTTTTT	CASSATRGEKLFF
16	TRBV7-2	TRBJ2-5	-	TRBD2	TGTGCCAGCAGCTCCTCAAGCGGGGGGGCCTGGGAGACCCAGTACTTC	CASSSSSGGAWETQYF
15	TRBV28	TRBJ2-1	-	TRBD1	TGTGCCAGCAGTCCCACCGGGACAGCTACAAATGAGCAGTTCTTC	CASSPTGTATNEQFF